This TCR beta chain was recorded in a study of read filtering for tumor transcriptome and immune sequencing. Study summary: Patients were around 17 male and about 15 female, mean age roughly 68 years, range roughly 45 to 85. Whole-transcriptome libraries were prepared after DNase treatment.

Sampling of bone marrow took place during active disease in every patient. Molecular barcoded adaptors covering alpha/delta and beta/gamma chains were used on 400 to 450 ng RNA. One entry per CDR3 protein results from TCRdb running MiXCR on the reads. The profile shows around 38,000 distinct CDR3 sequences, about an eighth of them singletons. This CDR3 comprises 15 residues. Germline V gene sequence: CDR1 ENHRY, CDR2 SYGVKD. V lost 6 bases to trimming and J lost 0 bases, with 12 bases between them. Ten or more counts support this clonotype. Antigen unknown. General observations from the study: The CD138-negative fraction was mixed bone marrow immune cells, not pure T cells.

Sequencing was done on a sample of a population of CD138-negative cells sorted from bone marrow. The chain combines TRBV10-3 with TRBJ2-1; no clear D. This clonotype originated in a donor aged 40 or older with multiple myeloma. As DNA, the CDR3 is TGTGCCATCAGGGATCCTTCAAGCTCCTACAATGAGCAGTTCTTC. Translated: CAIRDPSSSYNEQFF.